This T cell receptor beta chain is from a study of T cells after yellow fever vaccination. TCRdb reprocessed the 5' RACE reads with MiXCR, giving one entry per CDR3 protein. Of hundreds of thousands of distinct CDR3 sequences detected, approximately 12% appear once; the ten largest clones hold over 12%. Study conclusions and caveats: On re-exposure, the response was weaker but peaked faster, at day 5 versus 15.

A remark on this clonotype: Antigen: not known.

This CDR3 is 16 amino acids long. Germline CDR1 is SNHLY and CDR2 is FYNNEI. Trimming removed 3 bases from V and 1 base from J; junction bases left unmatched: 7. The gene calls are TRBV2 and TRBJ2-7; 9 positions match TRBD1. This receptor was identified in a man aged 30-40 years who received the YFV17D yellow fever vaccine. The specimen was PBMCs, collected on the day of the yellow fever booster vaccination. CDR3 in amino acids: CASSDPGTGLSYEQYF. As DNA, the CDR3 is TGTGCCAGCAGTGACCCCGGGACAGGGCTATCCTACGAGCAGTACTTC.